Described below is a single TCR beta chain sequence and its context. Its specificity is not known. On ten immunoSEQ deep assay plates, unsorted PBMC DNA was sequenced. Profiled with immunoSEQ multiplex PCR; TCRdb holds only in-frame clones, not every one. This sample has about half a million clones; 81% occur once, and the top ten carry roughly 12%. The sample is drawn from a study of shared clonotypes between healthy human individuals. Study-level findings and limits: The diversity represented, both genetic and in exposure history, was limited by few donors.

The germline V and J ends were trimmed by 2 bases and 8 bases, with 6 bases remaining between them. From germline, CDR1 is GTSNPN and CDR2 SVGIG (reference sequence). The CDR3 extends over 10 amino acids. The chain has TRBV30 and TRBJ1-1; D not certain. This receptor was taken from a woman aged 40 to 49 in good health. Some clones in this sample may be carry-over from other donors' samples. The material sequenced was PBMCs. CDR3 DNA: TGTGCCTGGAGTATGGAGGAAGCTTTCTTT. Its translation is CAWSMEEAFF.